This is a list of T cell receptor beta chains from one sample in a study of post-analysis software for immune sequencing data. MiXCR, applied by TCRdb to the PCR reads, yields one record per CDR3 protein. The sample consists of around 250,000 distinct CDR3 sequences, 36% of them appearing once. Sequencing was performed on blood. The receptors were sampled from a girl under 18 with multiple sclerosis. Each CDR3 is given without its conserved first and last residue. Each record gives: V gene, CDR3 protein.

v_gene: TRBV29-1; CDR3aa: SVGRLAGGPGDTQY
v_gene: TRBV18; CDR3aa: ASSPPGTSSHNSPLH
v_gene: TRBV5-6; CDR3aa: ASSLDRGRHEQF
v_gene: TRBV20-1; CDR3aa: SAINDRGGSPLH
v_gene: TRBV29-1; CDR3aa: SVDGGPNYGYT
v_gene: TRBV15; CDR3aa: ATSRVLTDTQY
v_gene: TRBV28; CDR3aa: ASSSYWDGGDNEQF
v_gene: TRBV7-2; CDR3aa: VSSLVQSSYNEQF
v_gene: TRBV14; CDR3aa: ASSQTRGWSTEAF
v_gene: TRBV3-1; CDR3aa: ASKGTMNTEAF
v_gene: TRBV7-2; CDR3aa: ASSPDGFYEQY
v_gene: TRBV6-6; CDR3aa: ASSPAGSPYNEQF
v_gene: TRBV12-3/TRBV12-4; CDR3aa: ASSLRGRGSPLH
v_gene: TRBV3-1; CDR3aa: ASSQERLAGKNIQY
v_gene: TRBV4-1; CDR3aa: ASSSREGQDGYT